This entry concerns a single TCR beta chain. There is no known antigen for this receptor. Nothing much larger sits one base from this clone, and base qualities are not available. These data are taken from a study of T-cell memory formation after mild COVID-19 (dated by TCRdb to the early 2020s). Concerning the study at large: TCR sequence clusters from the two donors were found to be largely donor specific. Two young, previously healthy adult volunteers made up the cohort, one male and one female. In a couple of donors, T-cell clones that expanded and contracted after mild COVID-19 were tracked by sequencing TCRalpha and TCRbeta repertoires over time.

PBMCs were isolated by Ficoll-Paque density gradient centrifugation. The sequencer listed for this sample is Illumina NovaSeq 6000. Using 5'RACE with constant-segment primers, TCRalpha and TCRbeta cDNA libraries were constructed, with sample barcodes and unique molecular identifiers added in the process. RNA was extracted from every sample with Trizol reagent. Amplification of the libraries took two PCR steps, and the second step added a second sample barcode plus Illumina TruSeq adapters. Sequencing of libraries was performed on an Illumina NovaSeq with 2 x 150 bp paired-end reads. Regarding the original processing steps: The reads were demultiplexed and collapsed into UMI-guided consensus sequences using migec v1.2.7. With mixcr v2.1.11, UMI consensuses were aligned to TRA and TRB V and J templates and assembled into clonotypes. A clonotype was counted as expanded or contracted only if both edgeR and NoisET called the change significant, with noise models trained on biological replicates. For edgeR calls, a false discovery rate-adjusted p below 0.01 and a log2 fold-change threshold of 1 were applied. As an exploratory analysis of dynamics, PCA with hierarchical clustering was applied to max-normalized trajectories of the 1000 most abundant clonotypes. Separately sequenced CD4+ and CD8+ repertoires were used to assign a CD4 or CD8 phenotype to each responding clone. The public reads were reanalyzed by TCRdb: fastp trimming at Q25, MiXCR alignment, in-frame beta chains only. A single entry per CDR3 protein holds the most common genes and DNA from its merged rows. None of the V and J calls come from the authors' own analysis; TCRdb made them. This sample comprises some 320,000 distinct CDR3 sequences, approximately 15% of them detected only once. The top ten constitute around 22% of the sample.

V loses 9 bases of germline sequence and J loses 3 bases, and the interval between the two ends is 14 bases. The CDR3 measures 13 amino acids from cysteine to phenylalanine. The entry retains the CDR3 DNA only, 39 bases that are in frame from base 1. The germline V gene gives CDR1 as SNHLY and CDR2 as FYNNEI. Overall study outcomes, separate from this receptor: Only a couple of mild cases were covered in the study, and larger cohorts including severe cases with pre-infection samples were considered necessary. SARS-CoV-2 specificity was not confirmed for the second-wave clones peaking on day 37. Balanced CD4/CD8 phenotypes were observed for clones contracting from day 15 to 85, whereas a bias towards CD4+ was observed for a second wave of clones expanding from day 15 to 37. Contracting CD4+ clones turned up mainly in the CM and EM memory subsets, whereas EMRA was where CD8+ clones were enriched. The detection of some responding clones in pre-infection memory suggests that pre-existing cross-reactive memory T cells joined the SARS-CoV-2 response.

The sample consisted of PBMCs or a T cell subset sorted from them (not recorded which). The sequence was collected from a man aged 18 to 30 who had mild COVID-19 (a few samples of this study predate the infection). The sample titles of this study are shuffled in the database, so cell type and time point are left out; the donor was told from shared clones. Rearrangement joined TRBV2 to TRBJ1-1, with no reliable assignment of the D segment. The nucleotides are TGTGCCAGTGGAGGTAGAGGAGACACTGAAGCTTTCTTT. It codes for CASGGRGDTEAFF.